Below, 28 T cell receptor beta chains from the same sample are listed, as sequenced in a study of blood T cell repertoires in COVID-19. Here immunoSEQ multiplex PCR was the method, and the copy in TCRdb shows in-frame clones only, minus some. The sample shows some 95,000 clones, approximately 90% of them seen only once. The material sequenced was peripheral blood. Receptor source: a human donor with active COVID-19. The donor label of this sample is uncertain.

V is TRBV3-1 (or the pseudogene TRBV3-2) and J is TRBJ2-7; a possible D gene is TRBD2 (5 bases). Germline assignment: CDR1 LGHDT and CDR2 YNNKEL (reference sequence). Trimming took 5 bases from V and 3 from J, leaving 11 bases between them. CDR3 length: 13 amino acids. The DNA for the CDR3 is TGTGCCAGCAGCATGCCGGGAAGCTACGAGCAGTACTTC. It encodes CASSMPGSYEQYF.

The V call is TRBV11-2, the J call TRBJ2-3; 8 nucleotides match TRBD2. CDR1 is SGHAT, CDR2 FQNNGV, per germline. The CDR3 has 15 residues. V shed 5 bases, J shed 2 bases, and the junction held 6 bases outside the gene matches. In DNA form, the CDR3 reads TGTGCCAGCAGCCTTAGCGGGGTCTACACAGATACGCAGTATTTT. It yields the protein CASSLSGVYTDTQYF.

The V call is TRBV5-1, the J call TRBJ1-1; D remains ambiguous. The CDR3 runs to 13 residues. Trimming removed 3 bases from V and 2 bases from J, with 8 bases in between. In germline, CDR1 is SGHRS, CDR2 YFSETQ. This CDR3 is CASSSGPNTEAFF. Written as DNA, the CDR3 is TGCGCCAGCAGCTCTGGGCCAAACACTGAAGCTTTCTTT.

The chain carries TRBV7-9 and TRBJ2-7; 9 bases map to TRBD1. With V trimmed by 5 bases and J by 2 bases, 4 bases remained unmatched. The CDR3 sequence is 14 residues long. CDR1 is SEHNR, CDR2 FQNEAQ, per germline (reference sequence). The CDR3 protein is CASSPRDRAYEQYF. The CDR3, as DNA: TGTGCCAGCAGCCCTCGGGACAGGGCCTACGAGCAGTACTTC.

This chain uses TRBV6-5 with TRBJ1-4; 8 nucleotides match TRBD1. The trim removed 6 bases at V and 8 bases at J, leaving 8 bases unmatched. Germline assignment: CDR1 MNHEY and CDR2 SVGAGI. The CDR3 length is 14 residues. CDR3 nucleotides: TGTGCCAGCAGAACACGGACAGGGTCGGAAAAACTGTTTTTT. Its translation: CASRTRTGSEKLFF.

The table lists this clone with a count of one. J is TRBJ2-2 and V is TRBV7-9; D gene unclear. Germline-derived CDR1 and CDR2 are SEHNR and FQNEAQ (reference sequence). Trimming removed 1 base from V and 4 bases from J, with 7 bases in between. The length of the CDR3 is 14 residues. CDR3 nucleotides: TGTGCCAGCAGCTTAGACAGAAGCACCGGGGAGCTGTTTTTT. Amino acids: CASSLDRSTGELFF.

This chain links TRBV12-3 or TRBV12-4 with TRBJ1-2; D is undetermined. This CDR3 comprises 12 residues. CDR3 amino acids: CAGGRTNYGYTF. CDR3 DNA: TGTGCTGGAGGACGGACTAACTATGGCTACACCTTC.

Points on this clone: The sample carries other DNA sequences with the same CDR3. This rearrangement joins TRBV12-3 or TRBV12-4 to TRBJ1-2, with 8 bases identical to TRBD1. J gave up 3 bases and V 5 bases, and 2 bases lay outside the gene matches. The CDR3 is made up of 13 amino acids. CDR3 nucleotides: TGTGCCAGCAGTGGACAGGGATACTATGGCTACACCTTC. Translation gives CASSGQGYYGYTF.

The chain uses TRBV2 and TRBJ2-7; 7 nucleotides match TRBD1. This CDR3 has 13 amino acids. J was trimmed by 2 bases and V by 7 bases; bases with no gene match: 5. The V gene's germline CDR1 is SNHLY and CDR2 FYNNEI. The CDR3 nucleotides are TGTGCCAGCAAGGGGACAGATACCTACGAGCAGTACTTC. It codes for CASKGTDTYEQYF.

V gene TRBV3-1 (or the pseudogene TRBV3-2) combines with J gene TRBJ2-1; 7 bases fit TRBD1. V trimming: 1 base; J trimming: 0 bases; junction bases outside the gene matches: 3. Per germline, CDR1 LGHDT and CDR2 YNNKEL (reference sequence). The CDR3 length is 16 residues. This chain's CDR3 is CASSQAGTDSYNEQFF. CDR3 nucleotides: TGTGCCAGCAGCCAAGCTGGGACAGACTCCTACAATGAGCAGTTCTTC.

The CDR3 protein is CASSLAMSNEKLFF. The CDR3 DNA reads TGCGCCAGCAGCTTGGCTATGTCTAATGAAAAACTGTTTTTT. This chain joins TRBV5-1 and TRBJ1-4; D gene ambiguous. The ends were cut back, 0 bases at V and 3 bases at J, with 6 bases in the middle. The CDR3 has 14 residues. Germline V gene lookup returns CDR1 SGHRS and CDR2 YFSETQ.

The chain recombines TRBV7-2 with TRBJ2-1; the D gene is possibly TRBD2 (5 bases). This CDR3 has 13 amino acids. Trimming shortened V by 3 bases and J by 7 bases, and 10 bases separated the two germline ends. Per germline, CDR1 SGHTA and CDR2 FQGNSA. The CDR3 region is CASSFLSGNEQFF. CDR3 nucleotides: TGTGCCAGCAGCTTCCTTTCGGGGAATGAGCAGTTCTTC.

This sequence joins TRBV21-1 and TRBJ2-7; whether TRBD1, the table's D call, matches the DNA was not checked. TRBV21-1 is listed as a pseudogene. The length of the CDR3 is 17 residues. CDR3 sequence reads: CASSIKFRDRRSYEQYF. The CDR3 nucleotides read TGTGCCAGCAGCATTAAATTCCGGGACAGGAGATCCTACGAGCAGTACTTC.

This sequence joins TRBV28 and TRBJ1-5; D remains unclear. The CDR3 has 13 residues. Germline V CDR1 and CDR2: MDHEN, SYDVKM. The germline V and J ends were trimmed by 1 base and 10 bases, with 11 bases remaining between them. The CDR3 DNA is TGTGCCAGCAGTTTATTTCCCGCAAGCCCCCAGCATTTT. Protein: CASSLFPASPQHF.

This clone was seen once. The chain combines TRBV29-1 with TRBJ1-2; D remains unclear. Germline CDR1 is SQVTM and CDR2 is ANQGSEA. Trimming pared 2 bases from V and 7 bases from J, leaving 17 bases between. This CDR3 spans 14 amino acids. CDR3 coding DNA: TGCAGCGTTGAACCTTCGGAGACTGTCCGTGGCTACACCTTC. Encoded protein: CSVEPSETVRGYTF. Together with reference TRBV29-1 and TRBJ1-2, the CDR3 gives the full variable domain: SAVISQKPSRDICQRGTSLTIQCQVDSQVTMMFWYRQQPGQSLTLIATANQGSEATYESGFVIDKFPISRPNLTFSTLTVSNMSPEDSSIYLCSVEPSETVRGYTFGSGTRLTVV.

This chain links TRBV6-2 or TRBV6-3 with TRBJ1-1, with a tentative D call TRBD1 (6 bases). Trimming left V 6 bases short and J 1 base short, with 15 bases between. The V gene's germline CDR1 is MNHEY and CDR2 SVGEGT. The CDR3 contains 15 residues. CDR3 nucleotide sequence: TGTGCCAGCAGCCCCTTAGGGGGTTGGAACACTGAAGCTTTCTTT. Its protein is CASSPLGGWNTEAFF.

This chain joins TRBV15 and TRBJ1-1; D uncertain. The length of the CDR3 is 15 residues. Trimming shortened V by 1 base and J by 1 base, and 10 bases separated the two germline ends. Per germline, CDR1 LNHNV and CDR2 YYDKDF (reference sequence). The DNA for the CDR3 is TGTGCCACCAGCAGAGGGCAGTTTGCGAACACTGAAGCTTTCTTT. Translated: CATSRGQFANTEAFF. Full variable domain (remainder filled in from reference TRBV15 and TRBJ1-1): DAMVIQNPRYQVTQFGKPVTLSCSQTLNHNVMYWYQQKSSQAPKLLFHYYDKDFNNEADTPDNFQSRRPNTSFCFLDIRSPGLGDTAMYLCATSRGQFANTEAFFGQGTRLTVV.

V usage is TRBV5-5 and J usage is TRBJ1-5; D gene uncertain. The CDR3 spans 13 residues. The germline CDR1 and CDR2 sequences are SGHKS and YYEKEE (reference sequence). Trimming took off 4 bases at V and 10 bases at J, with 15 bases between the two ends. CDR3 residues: CASSTEPERPQHF. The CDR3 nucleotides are TGTGCCAGCAGCACCGAGCCCGAGAGACCCCAGCATTTT.

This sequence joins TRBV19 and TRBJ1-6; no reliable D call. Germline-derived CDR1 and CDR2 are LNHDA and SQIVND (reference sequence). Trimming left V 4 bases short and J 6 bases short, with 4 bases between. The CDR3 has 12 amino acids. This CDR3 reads CASSTSNSPLHF. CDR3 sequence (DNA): TGTGCCAGTAGTACGAGTAATTCACCCCTCCACTTT. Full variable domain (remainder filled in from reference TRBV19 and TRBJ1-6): DGGITQSPKYLFRKEGQNVTLSCEQNLNHDAMYWYRQDPGQGLRLIYYSQIVNDFQKGDIAEGYSVSREKKESFPLTVTSAQKNPTAFYLCASSTSNSPLHFGNGTRLTVT.

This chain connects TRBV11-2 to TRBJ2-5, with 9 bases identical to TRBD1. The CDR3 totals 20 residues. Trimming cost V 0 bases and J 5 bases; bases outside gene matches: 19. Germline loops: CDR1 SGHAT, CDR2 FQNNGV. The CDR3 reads CASSLDDRHGTGISKETQYF. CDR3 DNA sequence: TGTGCCAGCAGCTTAGATGATCGGCATGGGACAGGGATATCTAAGGAGACCCAGTACTTC. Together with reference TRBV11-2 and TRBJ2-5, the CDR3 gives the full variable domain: EAGVAQSPRYKIIEKRQSVAFWCNPISGHATLYWYQQILGQGPKLLIQFQNNGVVDDSQLPKDRFSAERLKGVDSTLKIQPAKLEDSAVYLCASSLDDRHGTGISKETQYFGPGTRLLVL.

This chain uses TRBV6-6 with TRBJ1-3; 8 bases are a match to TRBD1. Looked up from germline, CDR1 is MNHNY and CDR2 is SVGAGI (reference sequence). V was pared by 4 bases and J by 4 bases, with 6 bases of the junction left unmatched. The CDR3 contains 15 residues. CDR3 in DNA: TGTGCCAGCAGTTCCTTGGACAGGGAAGGAAACACCATATATTTT. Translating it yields CASSSLDREGNTIYF.

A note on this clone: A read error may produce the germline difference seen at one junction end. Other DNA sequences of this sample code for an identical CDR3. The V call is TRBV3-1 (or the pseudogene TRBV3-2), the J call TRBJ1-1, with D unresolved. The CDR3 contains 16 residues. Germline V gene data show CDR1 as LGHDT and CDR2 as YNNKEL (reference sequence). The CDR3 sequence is CASSQAEGVSNTEAFF. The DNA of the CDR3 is TGTGCCAGCAGTCAAGCTGAGGGTGTGTCGAACACTGAAGCTTTCTTT.

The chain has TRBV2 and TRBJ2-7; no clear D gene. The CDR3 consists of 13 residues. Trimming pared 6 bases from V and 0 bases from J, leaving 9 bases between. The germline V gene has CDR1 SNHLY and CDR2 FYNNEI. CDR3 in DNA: TGTGCCAGCAGCGATCTAGGCTCCTACGAGCAGTACTTC. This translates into CASSDLGSYEQYF.

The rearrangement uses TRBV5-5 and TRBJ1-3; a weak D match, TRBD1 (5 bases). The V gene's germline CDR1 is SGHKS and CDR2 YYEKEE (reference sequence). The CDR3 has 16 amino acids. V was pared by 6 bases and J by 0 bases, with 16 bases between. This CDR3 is CASTAGHRLSGNTIYF. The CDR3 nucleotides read TGTGCCAGCACCGCCGGACATCGGCTCTCTGGAAACACCATATATTTT.

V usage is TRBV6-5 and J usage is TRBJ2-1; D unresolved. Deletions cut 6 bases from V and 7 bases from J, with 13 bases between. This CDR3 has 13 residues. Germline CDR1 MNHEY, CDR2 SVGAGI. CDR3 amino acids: CASSAEEMNEQFF. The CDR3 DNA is TGTGCCAGCAGCGCCGAGGAAATGAATGAGCAGTTCTTC.

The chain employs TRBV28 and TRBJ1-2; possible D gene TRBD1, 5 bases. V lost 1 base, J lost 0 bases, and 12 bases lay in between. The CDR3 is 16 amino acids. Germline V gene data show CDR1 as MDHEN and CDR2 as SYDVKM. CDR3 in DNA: TGTGCCAGCAGTTTATTCCAGGGCCTAGCTAACTATGGCTACACCTTC. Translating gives CASSLFQGLANYGYTF.

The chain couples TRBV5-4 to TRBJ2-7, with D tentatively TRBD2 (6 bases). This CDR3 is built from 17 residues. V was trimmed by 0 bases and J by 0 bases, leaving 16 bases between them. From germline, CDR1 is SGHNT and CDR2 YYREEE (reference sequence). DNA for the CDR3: TGTGCCAGCAGCTTGGGAGGCGGGGCTGACAGCTCCTACGAGCAGTACTTC. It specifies CASSLGGGADSSYEQYF.

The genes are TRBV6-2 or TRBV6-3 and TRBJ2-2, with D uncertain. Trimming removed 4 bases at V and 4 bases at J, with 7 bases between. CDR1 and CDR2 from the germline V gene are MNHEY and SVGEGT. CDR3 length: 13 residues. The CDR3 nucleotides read TGTGCCAGCAGTTTACACATCACCGGGGAGCTGTTTTTT. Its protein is CASSLHITGELFF.